Below, one T cell receptor beta chain is given with its context. Its target is unknown. CDR3 size: 14 residues. Per the germline V gene, CDR1 is LNHNV and CDR2 is YYDKDF (reference sequence). Trimming stripped 1 base from V and 7 bases from J, with 11 bases between. Whenever a sample was processed, at least 6.5 million PBMCs were isolated. A J-beta primer mix and a sample-barcoded 5' primer were used in a second PCR of about 7 to 12 cycles. Each CDR3 protein gets one entry after TCRdb re-called the 5' RACE reads with MiXCR. The repertoire holds fewer than 900,000 distinct CDR3 sequences, with roughly 35% as singletons. The sample belongs to a study of blood T cells in healthy people across ages. Broader study findings: CMV infection status of these donors was not known. More naive CD4+ cells and higher diversity marked long-lived donors relative to aged donors. Roughly linear age-related decline in beta diversity appeared, significant by age approximately 43.

V usage is TRBV15 and J usage is TRBJ2-1; D possibly corresponds to TRBD2 (5 bases). Material for sequencing was blood. The receptor was isolated from a man between 18 and 35 years old in good health. CDR3 residues: CATSRGEKRNEQFF. CDR3 bases: TGTGCCACCAGCAGAGGGGAGAAAAGGAATGAGCAGTTCTTC.